These 13 T cell receptor beta chains were all obtained from the same sample, sequenced in a study of T cell responses to AZD1222 COVID-19 vaccine. The repertoire was sequenced with immunoSEQ multiplex PCR; TCRdb's copy has only in-frame clones and lacks some. Here the sample spans roughly 100,000 clones, around nine tenths being singletons. Specimen: peripheral blood, collected on day 0 of AZD1222 vaccination. The receptors come from an adult in good health.

The chain joins TRBV5-6 to TRBJ2-5, with D perhaps being TRBD1 or TRBD2 (6 bases each). The CDR3 totals 15 residues. CDR1 and CDR2 (germline): SGHDT, YYEEEE. Trimming cost V 4 bases and J 4 bases, with 17 bases left between them. CDR3 sequence (DNA): TGTGCCAGCAGCACCCCAGTTGAGGGGGGAGAGACCCAGTACTTC. It translates to CASSTPVEGGETQYF.

The chain links TRBV25-1 to TRBJ1-6; D is undetermined. The germline V and J ends were trimmed by 1 base and 7 bases, with 11 bases remaining between them. The length of the CDR3 is 15 residues. Looked up from germline, CDR1 is MGHDK and CDR2 is SYGVNS. For the CDR3, the DNA is TGTGCCAGCAGTGAATCATTGGCCGGGAATTCACCCCTCCACTTT. Protein: CASSESLAGNSPLHF.

The V gene is TRBV9, the J gene TRBJ1-5; 9 bases fit TRBD1. Germline V lookup: CDR1 SGDLS, CDR2 YYNGEE. Trimming took 3 bases from V and 6 from J; bases not matched to a gene: 4. The CDR3 totals 14 residues. Here the CDR3 reads CASSARQGGQPQHF. For the CDR3, the DNA is TGTGCCAGCAGCGCCAGACAGGGGGGTCAGCCCCAGCATTTT. Looking up the rest from reference TRBV9 and TRBJ1-5 gives the full variable domain: DSGVTQTPKHLITATGQRVTLRCSPRSGDLSVYWYQQSLDQGLQFLIQYYNGEERAKGNILERFSAQQFPDLHSELNLSSLELGDSALYFCASSARQGGQPQHFGDGTRLSIL.

V and J are TRBV5-1 and TRBJ2-7; D may be TRBD1 (5 bases). The CDR3 loop spans 15 amino acids. Per the germline V gene, CDR1 is SGHRS and CDR2 is YFSETQ. V was trimmed by 4 bases and J by 2 bases, leaving 16 bases between them. The CDR3 loop reads CASSLLEQGAYEQYF. The CDR3 nucleotides read TGCGCCAGCAGCCTGCTCGAGCAGGGTGCCTACGAGCAGTACTTC.

The chain has TRBV3-1 (or the pseudogene TRBV3-2) and TRBJ2-7, with 12 bases that match TRBD2. Germline V gene data show CDR1 as LGHDT and CDR2 as YNNKEL (reference sequence). The CDR3 spans 14 residues. V lost 4 bases and J lost 4; bases outside the gene matches: 2. The DNA for the CDR3 is TGTGCCAGCAGCCCTAGCGGGGGGGCATACGAGCAGTACTTC. Translated: CASSPSGGAYEQYF.

The chain combines TRBV25-1 with TRBJ1-3; 8 positions match TRBD1. Per germline, CDR1 MGHDK and CDR2 SYGVNS. Germline trimming cut 5 bases from V and 0 bases from J; bases unmatched to any gene: 6. The CDR3 sequence is 16 residues long. CDR3 sequence reads: CASSLQGVHSGNTIYF. The CDR3 DNA follows: TGTGCCAGCAGTTTACAGGGGGTGCACTCTGGAAACACCATATATTTT.

The V and J genes are TRBV5-1 and TRBJ1-4; D perhaps matches TRBD1 (5 bases). Trimming cost V 7 bases and J 8 bases, with 21 bases left between them. The CDR3 is 15 amino acids. The germline V gene encodes CDR1 SGHRS and CDR2 YFSETQ. The CDR3 spells CASGPGGAAYEKLFF. CDR3 nucleotide sequence: TGCGCCAGCGGCCCGGGCGGGGCCGCGTACGAAAAACTGTTTTTT.

This clone showed up just once. The J gene is TRBJ1-2, the V gene TRBV5-5; 9 nucleotides align to TRBD1. Germline trimming cut 4 bases from V and 8 bases from J; bases unmatched to any gene: 12. The CDR3 has 15 residues. Germline CDR1 is SGHKS and CDR2 is YYEKEE (reference sequence). CDR3 nucleotides: TGTGCCAGCAGCCCGGACAGGGGTTGGCCGGGAGGCTACACCTTC. Translation gives CASSPDRGWPGGYTF. Looking up the rest from reference TRBV5-5 and TRBJ1-2 gives the full variable domain: DAGVTQSPTHLIKTRGQQVTLRCSPISGHKSVSWYQQVLGQGPQFIFQYYEKEERGRGNFPDRFSARQFPNYSSELNVNALLLGDSALYLCASSPDRGWPGGYTFGSGTRLTVV.

The V call is TRBV12-3 or TRBV12-4, the J call TRBJ1-2, with 11 bases identical to TRBD1. V trimming: 7 bases; J trimming: 4 bases; junction bases outside the gene matches: 2. This CDR3 contains 13 residues. CDR3 DNA sequence: TGTGCCAGCAAAGGACAGGGGGCCTATGGCTACACCTTC. Amino acids: CASKGQGAYGYTF.

The chain links TRBV5-5 to TRBJ2-1; 9 bases align to TRBD2. CDR1 SGHKS and CDR2 YYEKEE come from the germline V gene (reference sequence). CDR3 length: 15 amino acids. V was pared by 1 base and J by 6 bases, with 5 bases of the junction left unmatched. CDR3 sequence reads: CASSLRGGASNEQFF. The CDR3 DNA sequence: TGTGCCAGCAGCTTGCGCGGGGGGGCCAGCAATGAGCAGTTCTTC.

The CDR3 DNA reads as TGTGCCAGCAGCGTAGTTGGAATTTACACTGAAGCTTTCTTT. Translated: CASSVVGIYTEAFF. This chain links TRBV9 with TRBJ1-1; D is ambiguous. V was pared by 0 bases and J by 3 bases, with 9 bases between. The length of the CDR3 is 14 residues. CDR1 is SGDLS and CDR2 is YYNGEE in the germline V gene.

The chain has TRBV5-6 and TRBJ1-3, with unresolved D. The CDR3 is made up of 14 amino acids. Germline-derived CDR1 and CDR2 are SGHDT and YYEEEE. V lost 2 bases, J lost 3 bases, and 9 bases lay in between. DNA for the CDR3: TGTGCCAGCAGCTTTTCAGGCGTTGGAAACACCATATATTTT. It translates to CASSFSGVGNTIYF.

The rearrangement links TRBV7-9 to TRBJ1-2, with unresolved D. V was trimmed by 4 bases and J by 4 bases, leaving 13 bases between them. Germline assignment: CDR1 SEHNR and CDR2 FQNEAQ (reference sequence). The CDR3 length is 14 residues. The CDR3 here is CASSSTETAYGYTF. The CDR3 region has the DNA TGTGCCAGCAGCTCCACCGAAACAGCCTATGGCTACACCTTC.